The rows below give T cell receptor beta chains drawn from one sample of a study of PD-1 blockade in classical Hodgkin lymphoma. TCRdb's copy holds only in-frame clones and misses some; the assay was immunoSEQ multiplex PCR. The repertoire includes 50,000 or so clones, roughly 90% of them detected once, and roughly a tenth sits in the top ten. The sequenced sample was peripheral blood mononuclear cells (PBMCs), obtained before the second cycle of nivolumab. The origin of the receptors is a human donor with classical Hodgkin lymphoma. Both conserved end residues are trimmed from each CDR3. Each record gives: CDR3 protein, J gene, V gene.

CDR3 protein: ASSFNGHMQETQY
J gene: TRBJ2-5
V gene: TRBV27

CDR3 protein: ASSRTIGQERNQPQH
J gene: TRBJ1-5
V gene: TRBV19

CDR3 protein: ASSRRTDTQY
J gene: TRBJ2-3
V gene: TRBV28

CDR3 protein: ASSPDRGRRGYT
J gene: TRBJ1-2
V gene: TRBV6-5

CDR3 protein: ASSLATGTGSLYGYT
J gene: TRBJ1-2
V gene: TRBV11-1

CDR3 protein: ASSIDRERASYEQY
J gene: TRBJ2-7
V gene: TRBV19

CDR3 protein: ASSLPSANEQF
J gene: TRBJ2-1
V gene: TRBV27

CDR3 protein: ASRGPSFSSGANVLT
J gene: TRBJ2-6
V gene: TRBV19

CDR3 protein: ASSQRDRGPNTGELF
J gene: TRBJ2-2
V gene: TRBV5-1

CDR3 protein: ASSLRRGLAGGEDEQF
J gene: TRBJ2-1
V gene: TRBV27

CDR3 protein: ASSQETSGQETQY
J gene: TRBJ2-5
V gene: TRBV4-3

CDR3 protein: ASSLARQGADEQF
J gene: TRBJ2-1
V gene: TRBV5-1

CDR3 protein: ASSAVAGAGETQY
J gene: TRBJ2-5
V gene: TRBV2

CDR3 protein: ASSPPYQGRNTEAF
J gene: TRBJ1-1
V gene: TRBV14

CDR3 protein: ASRQTGGADYGYT
J gene: TRBJ1-2
V gene: TRBV6-1

CDR3 protein: ASSTPLGEGGHQPQH
J gene: TRBJ1-5
V gene: TRBV28

CDR3 protein: ASSGEIQGVQETQY
J gene: TRBJ2-5
V gene: TRBV9

CDR3 protein: ASSTGADGYT
J gene: TRBJ1-2
V gene: TRBV7-9

CDR3 protein: ASSTWTGGGYT
J gene: TRBJ1-2
V gene: TRBV7-2

CDR3 protein: ASSYWTGNRAYEQY
J gene: TRBJ2-7
V gene: TRBV6-6

CDR3 protein: ASKSFLQGGYGYT
J gene: TRBJ1-2
V gene: TRBV28

CDR3 protein: ASSLLTSQAKNIQY
J gene: TRBJ2-4
V gene: TRBV7-8

CDR3 protein: ASSPSSRIPPYEQY
J gene: TRBJ2-7
V gene: TRBV4-1

CDR3 protein: AWSVRSNEKLF
J gene: TRBJ1-4
V gene: TRBV30

CDR3 protein: ASSQHYEQY
J gene: TRBJ2-7
V gene: TRBV18

CDR3 protein: ASSERGQGTEAF
J gene: TRBJ1-1
V gene: TRBV6-1

CDR3 protein: ASRPGDRGVKSNQPQH
J gene: TRBJ1-5
V gene: TRBV27

CDR3 protein: ASSTGGSYEQY
J gene: TRBJ2-7
V gene: TRBV2

CDR3 protein: ASRAQGWSAEAF
J gene: TRBJ1-1
V gene: TRBV5-5

CDR3 protein: ASSSGGEQPQH
J gene: TRBJ1-5
V gene: TRBV6-1

CDR3 protein: ASSFLGGGSLDTQY
J gene: TRBJ2-3
V gene: TRBV27

CDR3 protein: ASSPWRDQETQY
J gene: TRBJ2-5
V gene: TRBV18